This TCR beta chain was recovered during a study of T-cell memory formation after mild COVID-19. In the study overall: Among the donors, TCR clusters were largely specific to each donor.

TCRdb redid the calling of the 5' RACE reads with MiXCR, one entry per CDR3 protein. Among approximately 100,000 distinct CDR3 sequences listed, approximately 10% were seen once. V was clipped by 5 bases and J by 4 bases; unmatched bases: 9. Germline-derived CDR1 and CDR2 are SEHNR and FQNEAQ (reference sequence). The CDR3 is 15 residues long. Sequencing used PBMCs or a T cell subset sorted from them (not recorded which). The source of this sequence is a man aged 18 to 30 who had mild COVID-19 (a few samples of this study predate the infection). Cell type and time point are not known. The chain has TRBV7-9 and TRBJ2-3; 7 bases are shared with TRBD2. The CDR3 loop reads CASSLLASSSDTQYF. The CDR3 region has the DNA TGTGCCAGCAGCCTACTAGCGTCCTCTTCAGATACGCAGTATTTT.